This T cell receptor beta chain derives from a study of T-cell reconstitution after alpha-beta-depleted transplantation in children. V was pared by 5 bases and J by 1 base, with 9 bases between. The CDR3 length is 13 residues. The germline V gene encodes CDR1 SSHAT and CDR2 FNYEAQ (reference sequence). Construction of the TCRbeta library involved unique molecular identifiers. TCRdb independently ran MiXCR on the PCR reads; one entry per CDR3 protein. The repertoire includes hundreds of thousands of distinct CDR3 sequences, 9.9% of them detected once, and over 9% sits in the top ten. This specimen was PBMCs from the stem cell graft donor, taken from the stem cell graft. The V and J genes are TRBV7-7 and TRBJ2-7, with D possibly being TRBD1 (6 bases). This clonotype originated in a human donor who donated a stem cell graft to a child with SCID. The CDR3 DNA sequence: TGTGCCAGCAGCCGGGACAAGTCCTACGAGCAGTACTTC. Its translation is CASSRDKSYEQYF.